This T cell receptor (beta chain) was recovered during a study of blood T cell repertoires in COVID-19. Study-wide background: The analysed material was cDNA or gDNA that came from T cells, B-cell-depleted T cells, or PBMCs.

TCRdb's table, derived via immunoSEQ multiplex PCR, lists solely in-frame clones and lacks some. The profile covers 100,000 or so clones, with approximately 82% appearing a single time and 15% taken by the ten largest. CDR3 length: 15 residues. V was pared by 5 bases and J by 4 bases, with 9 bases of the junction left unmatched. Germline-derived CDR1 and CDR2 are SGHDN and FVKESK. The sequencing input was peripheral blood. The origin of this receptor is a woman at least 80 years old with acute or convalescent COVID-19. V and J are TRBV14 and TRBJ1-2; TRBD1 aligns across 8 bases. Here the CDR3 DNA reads TGTGCCAGCAGCACCCGGACAGGGTCTGTCTATGGCTACACCTTC. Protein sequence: CASSTRTGSVYGYTF.